This T cell receptor beta chain was sequenced in a study of shared clonotypes between healthy human individuals. Produced via immunoSEQ multiplex PCR; TCRdb's table is partial and in-frame only. The table has around 2,000,000 clones, roughly 91% seen once; the top ten hold 1.5% to 2%. Selected positively for CCR7 and CD45RO-negative, naive CD8 cells excluded terminally differentiated effector memory CD45RA+ cells. The study, taken as a whole, reports: Shared clonotypes across all four donors exceeded non-shared ones in generation probability.

This clone was seen more than once but under ten times. The antigen remains undetermined. The source material was naive CD8+ T cells from PBMCs. The receptor was derived from a man between 18 and 29 years old in good health. Some clones in this sample may be carry-over from other donors' samples.

CDR3 in DNA: TGTGCCAGCAGTGAAACGACAGCTTATGGCTACACCTTC. Protein product: CASSETTAYGYTF. This sequence joins TRBV2 and TRBJ1-2; D might be TRBD1 (5 bases). This CDR3 is built from 13 residues. V gave up 2 bases and J gave up 5 bases, with 9 bases separating them. The germline V gene has CDR1 SNHLY and CDR2 FYNNEI.